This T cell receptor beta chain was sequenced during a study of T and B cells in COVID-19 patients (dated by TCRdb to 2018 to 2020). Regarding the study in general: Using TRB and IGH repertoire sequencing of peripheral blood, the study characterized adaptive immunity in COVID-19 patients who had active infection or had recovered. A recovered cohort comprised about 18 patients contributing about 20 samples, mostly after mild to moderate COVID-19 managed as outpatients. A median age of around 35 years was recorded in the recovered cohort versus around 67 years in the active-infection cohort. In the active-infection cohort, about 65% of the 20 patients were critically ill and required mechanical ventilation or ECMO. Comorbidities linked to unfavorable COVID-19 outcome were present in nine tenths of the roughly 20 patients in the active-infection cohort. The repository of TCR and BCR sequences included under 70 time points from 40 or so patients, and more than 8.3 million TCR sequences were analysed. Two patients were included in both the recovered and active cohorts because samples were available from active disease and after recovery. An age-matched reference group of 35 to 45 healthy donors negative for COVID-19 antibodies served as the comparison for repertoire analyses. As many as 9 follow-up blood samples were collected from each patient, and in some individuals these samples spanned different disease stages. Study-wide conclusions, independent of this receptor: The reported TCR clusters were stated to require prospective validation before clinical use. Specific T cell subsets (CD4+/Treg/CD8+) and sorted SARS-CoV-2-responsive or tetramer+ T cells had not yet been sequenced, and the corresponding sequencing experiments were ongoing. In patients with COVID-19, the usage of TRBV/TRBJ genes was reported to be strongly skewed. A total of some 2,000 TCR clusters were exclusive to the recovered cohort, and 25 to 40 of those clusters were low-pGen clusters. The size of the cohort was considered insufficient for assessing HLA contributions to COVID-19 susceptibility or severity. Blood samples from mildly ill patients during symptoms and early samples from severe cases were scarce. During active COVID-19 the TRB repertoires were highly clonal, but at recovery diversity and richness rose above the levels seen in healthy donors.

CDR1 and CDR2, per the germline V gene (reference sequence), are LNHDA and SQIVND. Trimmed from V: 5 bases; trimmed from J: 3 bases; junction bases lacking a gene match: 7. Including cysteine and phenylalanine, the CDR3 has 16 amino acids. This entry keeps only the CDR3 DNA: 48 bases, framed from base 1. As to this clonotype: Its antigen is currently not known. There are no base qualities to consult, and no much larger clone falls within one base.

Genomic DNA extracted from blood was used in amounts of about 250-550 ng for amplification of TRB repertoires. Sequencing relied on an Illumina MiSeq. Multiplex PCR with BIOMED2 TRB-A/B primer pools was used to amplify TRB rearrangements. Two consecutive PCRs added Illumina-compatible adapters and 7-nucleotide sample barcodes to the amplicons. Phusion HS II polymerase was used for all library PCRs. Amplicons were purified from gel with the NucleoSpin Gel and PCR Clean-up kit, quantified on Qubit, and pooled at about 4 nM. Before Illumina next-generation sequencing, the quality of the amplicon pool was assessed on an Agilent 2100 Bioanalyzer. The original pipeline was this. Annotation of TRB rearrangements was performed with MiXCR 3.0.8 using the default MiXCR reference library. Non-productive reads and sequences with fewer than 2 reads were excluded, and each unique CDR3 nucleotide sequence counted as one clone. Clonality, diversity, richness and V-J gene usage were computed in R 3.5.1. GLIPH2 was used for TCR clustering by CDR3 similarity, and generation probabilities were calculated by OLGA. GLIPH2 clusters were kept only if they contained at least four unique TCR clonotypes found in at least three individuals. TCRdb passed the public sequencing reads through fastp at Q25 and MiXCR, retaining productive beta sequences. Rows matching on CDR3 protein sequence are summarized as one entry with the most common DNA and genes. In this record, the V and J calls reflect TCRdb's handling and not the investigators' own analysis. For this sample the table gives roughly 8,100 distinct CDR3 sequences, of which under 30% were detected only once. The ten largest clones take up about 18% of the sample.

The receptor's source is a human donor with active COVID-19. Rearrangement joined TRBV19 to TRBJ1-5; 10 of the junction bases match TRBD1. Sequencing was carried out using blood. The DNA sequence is TGTGCCAGTAGTGGGCCCGGGACAGGGGCCAATCAGCCCCAGCATTTT. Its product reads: CASSGPGTGANQPQHF.